Listed here are 14 T cell receptor beta chains from one sample, sequenced in a study of type 1 regulatory T cells. The antigens of these receptors remain unknown. TCRdb re-called the reads through MiXCR, storing one row per CDR3 protein. Of roughly 67,000 distinct CDR3 sequences in the sample, 63% are singletons; the top ten hold 7.6%. Sequenced input: cultured T cells, either the whole culture or a sorted T cell fraction (not recorded which). The subset was: Tr1-enriched cell product generated in vitro against host alloantigens. The receptors stem from a human donor in good health.

This sequence joins TRBV3-1 and TRBJ2-5; D is unclear. Germline CDR1 is LGHDT and CDR2 is YNNKEL (reference sequence). Trimming shortened V by 1 base and J by 7 bases, and 16 bases separated the two germline ends. The CDR3 is 15 amino acids. DNA of the CDR3: TGTGCCAGCAGCCAAGTTGGGCCCTTCGCACGGACCCAGTACTTC. Protein sequence: CASSQVGPFARTQYF.

This clonotype showed up just a few times. V usage is TRBV20-1 and J usage is TRBJ2-3; 11 bases map to TRBD2. Germline CDR1 and CDR2: DFQATT and SNEGSKA (reference sequence). The CDR3 loop spans 16 amino acids. Trimming at V came to 3 bases and at J to 1 base, leaving 6 bases not matched to a gene. The CDR3 loop is CSASSGRAGRTDTQYF. The CDR3 coding sequence is TGCAGTGCTAGTAGCGGGAGGGCCGGTCGCACAGATACGCAGTATTTT.

CDR3 sequence reads: CSAKALNNEQFF. The CDR3 DNA is TGCAGCGCCAAAGCTCTAAACAATGAGCAGTTCTTC. The gene calls are TRBV29-1 and TRBJ2-1; D unclear. Trimming left V 7 bases short and J 5 bases short, with 12 bases between. The CDR3 extends over 12 amino acids. Germline V gene lookup returns CDR1 SQVTM and CDR2 ANQGSEA.

The V and J genes are TRBV20-1 and TRBJ2-2; 8 nucleotides line up with TRBD1. There are 13 residues in the CDR3. Germline CDR1 DFQATT, CDR2 SNEGSKA (reference sequence). Trimming removed 5 bases from V and 9 bases from J; junction bases left unmatched: 8. CDR3 in amino acids: CSASTGVVRELFF. CDR3 nucleotide sequence: TGCAGTGCTTCGACAGGGGTGGTCAGGGAGCTGTTTTTT.

The V call is TRBV9, the J call TRBJ1-1, with no clear D. The CDR3 spans 13 residues. Per the germline V gene, CDR1 is SGDLS and CDR2 is YYNGEE. Trimming left V 6 bases short and J 4 bases short, with 13 bases between. The CDR3 DNA follows: TGTGCCAGCAAGACTGGGTCGGCCACTGAAGCTTTCTTT. It encodes CASKTGSATEAFF.

The sample holds one count of this clonotype. One end of the junction varies from germline; a read error may be responsible. The chain recombines TRBV7-6 with TRBJ2-1; 8 bases map to TRBD2. The CDR3 sequence is 12 residues long. The V gene's germline CDR1 is SGHVS and CDR2 FNYEAQ. The CDR3 sequence is CASSSSGLATVF. The CDR3, as DNA: TGTGCCAGCAGCTCCTCCGGACTAGCCACCGTCTTC.

This chain uses TRBV6-5 with TRBJ2-5; D is perhaps TRBD2 (5 bases). The CDR3 has 16 residues. V gave up 8 bases and J gave up 5 bases, with 24 bases separating them. The germline CDR1 and CDR2 sequences are MNHEY and SVGAGI. The CDR3 reads CASSGGLSIEGETQYF. As DNA, the CDR3 is TGTGCCAGCTCCGGCGGGCTCTCAATCGAAGGGGAGACCCAGTACTTC.

V gene TRBV6-5 combines with J gene TRBJ2-7, with 7 bases matching TRBD2. V gave up 0 bases and J gave up 5 bases; unmatched junction bases: 10. CDR1 is MNHEY and CDR2 is SVGAGI in the germline V gene. The CDR3 consists of 16 residues. CDR3 bases: TGTGCCAGCAGTTACTCGACGGCGGGAGCAACCCACGAGCAGTACTTC. It specifies CASSYSTAGATHEQYF.

This clonotype has a handful of counts. V and J are TRBV11-3 and TRBJ2-7; no reliable D call. Per the germline V gene, CDR1 is SGHNT and CDR2 is YENEEA. The V end was cut by 5 bases, the J end by 6 bases, with 14 bases between. CDR3 length: 13 residues. CDR3 loop: CASSPEIAGEQYF. CDR3 DNA sequence: TGTGCCAGCAGCCCAGAGATCGCAGGCGAGCAGTACTTC.

The V gene is TRBV3-1, the J gene TRBJ2-2; 14 positions match TRBD2. The ends lost 1 base at V and 5 bases at J; junction bases unmatched: 3. Germline lookup yields CDR1 LGHDT and CDR2 YNNKEL (reference sequence). The CDR3 sequence is 17 residues long. The CDR3 here is CASSQGTSGRPTGELFF. The DNA of the CDR3 is TGTGCCAGCAGCCAAGGGACTAGCGGGAGGCCTACCGGGGAGCTGTTTTTT.

This clonotype was found a few times. This chain connects TRBV12-5 to TRBJ2-3; unclear D gene. Between the trimmed V and J ends, which lost 6 bases and 4 bases, there was a span of 8 bases. Per the germline V gene, CDR1 is LGHNT and CDR2 is FRNRAP. The CDR3 totals 12 residues. CDR3 DNA sequence: TGTGCTAGTGGGTCTACACCAGATACGCAGTATTTT. Translation gives CASGSTPDTQYF.

This clonotype was found many times. The chain recombines TRBV7-8 with TRBJ2-1; 7 nucleotides line up with TRBD2. V shed 4 bases and J 4 bases; nucleotides not matched to a gene: 10. The CDR3 is made up of 16 amino acids. The germline V gene encodes CDR1 SGHVS and CDR2 FQNEAQ. CDR3 coding DNA: TGTGCCAGCAGCTCCCCGCGAACGGGAGGATACAATGAGCAGTTCTTC. The encoded protein is CASSSPRTGGYNEQFF. Combining the CDR3 with reference TRBV7-8 and TRBJ2-1 gives the whole variable domain GAGVSQSPRYKVAKRGQDVALRCDPISGHVSLFWYQQALGQGPEFLTYFQNEAQLDKSGLPSDRFFAERPEGSVSTLKIQRTQQEDSAVYLCASSSPRTGGYNEQFFGPGTRLTVL.

This clonotype came up once. The chain employs TRBV20-1 and TRBJ2-2, with D possibly being TRBD1 or TRBD2 (5 bases each). The CDR3 has 16 residues. From germline, CDR1 is DFQATT and CDR2 SNEGSKA (reference sequence). The ends were cut back, 5 bases at V and 5 bases at J, with 21 bases in the middle. CDR3 residues: CSAPAQAGLSTGELFF. DNA for the CDR3: TGCAGTGCTCCCGCACAGGCGGGCCTCAGTACCGGGGAGCTGTTTTTT.

This clonotype came up once. The chain links TRBV18 to TRBJ1-4; 7 nucleotides match TRBD1. This CDR3 has 14 amino acids. V dropped 6 bases and J dropped 6; count of bases not matched to a gene: 7. Germline CDR1 KGHSH, CDR2 LQKENI. The CDR3 loop reads CASSHPGQDEKLFF. CDR3 in DNA: TGTGCCAGCTCGCATCCCGGACAGGATGAAAAACTGTTTTTT.